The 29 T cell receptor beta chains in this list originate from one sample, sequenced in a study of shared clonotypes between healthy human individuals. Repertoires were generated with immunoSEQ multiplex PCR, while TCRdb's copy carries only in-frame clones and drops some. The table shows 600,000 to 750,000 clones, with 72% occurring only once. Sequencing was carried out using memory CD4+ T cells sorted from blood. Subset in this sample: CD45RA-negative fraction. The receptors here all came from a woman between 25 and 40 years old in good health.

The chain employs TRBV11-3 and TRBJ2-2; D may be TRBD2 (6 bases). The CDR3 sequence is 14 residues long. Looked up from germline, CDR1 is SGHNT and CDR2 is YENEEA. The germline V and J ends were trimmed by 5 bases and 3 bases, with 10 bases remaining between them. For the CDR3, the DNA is TGTGCCAGCAGCCCCGGAGGGTACACCGGGGAGCTGTTTTTT. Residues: CASSPGGYTGELFF.

The CDR3 protein is CASSSAGLVGETQYF. CDR3 nucleotides: TGTGCCAGCAGCTCTGCAGGGTTGGTAGGAGAGACCCAGTACTTC. The chain carries TRBV28 and TRBJ2-5, with D possibly being TRBD1 (5 bases). Germline-derived CDR1 and CDR2 are MDHEN and SYDVKM. Trimming removed 6 bases from V and 4 bases from J, with 18 bases in between. The CDR3 covers 15 residues.

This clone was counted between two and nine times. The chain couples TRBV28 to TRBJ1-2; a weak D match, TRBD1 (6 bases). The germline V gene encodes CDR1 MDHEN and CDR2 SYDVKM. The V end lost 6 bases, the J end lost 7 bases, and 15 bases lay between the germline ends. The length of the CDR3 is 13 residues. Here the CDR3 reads CASRSQGPSGYTF. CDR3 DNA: TGTGCCAGCAGGTCTCAGGGGCCGAGTGGCTACACCTTC.

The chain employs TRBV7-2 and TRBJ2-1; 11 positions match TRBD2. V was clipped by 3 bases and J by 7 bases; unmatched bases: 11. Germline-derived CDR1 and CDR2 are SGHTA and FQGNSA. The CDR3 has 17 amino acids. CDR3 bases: TGTGCCAGCAGCTTCCTTGCACTAGCGGGAGTGAGAAATGAGCAGTTCTTC. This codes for CASSFLALAGVRNEQFF.

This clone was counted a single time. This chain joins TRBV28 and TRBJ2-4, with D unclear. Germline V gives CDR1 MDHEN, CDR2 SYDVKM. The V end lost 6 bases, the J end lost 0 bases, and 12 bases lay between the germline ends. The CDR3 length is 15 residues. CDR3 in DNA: TGTGCCAGCAGCCTACGACTTTTAGCCAAAAACATTCAGTACTTC. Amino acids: CASSLRLLAKNIQYF.

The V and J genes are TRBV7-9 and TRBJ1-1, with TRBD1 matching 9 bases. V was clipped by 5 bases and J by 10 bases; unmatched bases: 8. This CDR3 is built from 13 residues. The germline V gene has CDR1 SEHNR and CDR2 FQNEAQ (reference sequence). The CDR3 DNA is TGTGCCAGCAGCCCAACCGGGACAGGGAGAGCTTTCTTT. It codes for CASSPTGTGRAFF.

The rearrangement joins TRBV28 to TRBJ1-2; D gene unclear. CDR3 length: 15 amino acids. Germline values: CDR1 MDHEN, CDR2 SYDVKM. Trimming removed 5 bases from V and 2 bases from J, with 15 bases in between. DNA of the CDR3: TGTGCCAGCAGTGCCTACAGCCCTTTGAACTATGGCTACACCTTC. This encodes CASSAYSPLNYGYTF.

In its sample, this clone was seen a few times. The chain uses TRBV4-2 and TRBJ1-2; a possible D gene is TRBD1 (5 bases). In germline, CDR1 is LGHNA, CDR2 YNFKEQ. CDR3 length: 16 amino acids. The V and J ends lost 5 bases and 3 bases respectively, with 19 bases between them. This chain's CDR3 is CASSSLQGTNDYGYTF. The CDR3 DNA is TGTGCCAGCAGCTCGCTCCAGGGAACCAATGACTATGGCTACACCTTC.

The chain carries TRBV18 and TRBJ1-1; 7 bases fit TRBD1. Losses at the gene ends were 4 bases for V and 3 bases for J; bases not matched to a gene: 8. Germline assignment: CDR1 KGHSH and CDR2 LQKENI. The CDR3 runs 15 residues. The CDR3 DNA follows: TGTGCCAGCTCACGTCGACAGGGCATGGACACTGAAGCTTTCTTT. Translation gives CASSRRQGMDTEAFF.

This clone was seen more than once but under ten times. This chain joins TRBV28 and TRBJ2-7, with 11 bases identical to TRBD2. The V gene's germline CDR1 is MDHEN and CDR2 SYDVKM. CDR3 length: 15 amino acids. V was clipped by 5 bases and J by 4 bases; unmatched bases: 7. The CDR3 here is CASSEETSGTYEQYF. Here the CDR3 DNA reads TGTGCCAGCAGTGAAGAGACTAGCGGGACTTACGAGCAGTACTTC. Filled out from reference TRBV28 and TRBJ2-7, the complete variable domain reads DVKVTQSSRYLVKRTGEKVFLECVQDMDHENMFWYRQDPGLGLRLIYFSYDVKMKEKGDIPEGYSVSREKKERFSLILESASTNQTSMYLCASSEETSGTYEQYFGPGTRLTVT.

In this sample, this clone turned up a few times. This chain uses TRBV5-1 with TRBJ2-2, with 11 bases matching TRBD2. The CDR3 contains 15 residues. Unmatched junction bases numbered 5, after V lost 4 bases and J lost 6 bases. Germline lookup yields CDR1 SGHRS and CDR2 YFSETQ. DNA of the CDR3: TGCGCCAGCAGCCCCGGGACTAGCGGAGCCGGGGAGCTGTTTTTT. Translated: CASSPGTSGAGELFF.

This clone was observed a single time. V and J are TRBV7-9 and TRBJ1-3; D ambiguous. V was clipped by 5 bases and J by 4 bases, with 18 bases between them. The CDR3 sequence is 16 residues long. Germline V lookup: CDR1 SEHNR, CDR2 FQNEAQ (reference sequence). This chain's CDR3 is CASSRGSPGGGNTIYF. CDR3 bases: TGTGCCAGCAGCCGAGGCAGTCCGGGTGGAGGAAACACCATATATTTT.

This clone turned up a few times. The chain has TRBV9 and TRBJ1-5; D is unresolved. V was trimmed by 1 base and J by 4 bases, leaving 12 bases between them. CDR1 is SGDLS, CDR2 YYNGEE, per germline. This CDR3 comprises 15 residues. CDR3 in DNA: TGTGCCAGCAGCGTAACCCCCTTTGTGAATCAGCCCCAGCATTTT. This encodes CASSVTPFVNQPQHF.

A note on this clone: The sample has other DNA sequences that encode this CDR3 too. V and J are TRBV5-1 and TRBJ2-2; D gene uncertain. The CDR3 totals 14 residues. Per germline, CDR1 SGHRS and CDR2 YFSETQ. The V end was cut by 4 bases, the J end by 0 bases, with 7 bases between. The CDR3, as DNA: TGCGCCAGCAGCCTGGGAACGAACACCGGGGAGCTGTTTTTT. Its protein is CASSLGTNTGELFF.

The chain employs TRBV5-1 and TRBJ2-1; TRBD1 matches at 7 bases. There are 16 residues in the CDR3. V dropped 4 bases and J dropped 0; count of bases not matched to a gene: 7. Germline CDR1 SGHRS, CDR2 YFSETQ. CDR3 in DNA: TGCGCCAGCAGCATAACAGGGGCGAGCTCCTACAATGAGCAGTTCTTC. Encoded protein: CASSITGASSYNEQFF.

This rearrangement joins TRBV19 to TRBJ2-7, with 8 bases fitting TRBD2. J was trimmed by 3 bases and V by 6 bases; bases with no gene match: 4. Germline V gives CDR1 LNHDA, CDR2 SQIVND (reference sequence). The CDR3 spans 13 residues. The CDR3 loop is CASRSAGGYEQYF. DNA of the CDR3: TGTGCCAGTAGATCTGCGGGAGGCTACGAGCAGTACTTC.

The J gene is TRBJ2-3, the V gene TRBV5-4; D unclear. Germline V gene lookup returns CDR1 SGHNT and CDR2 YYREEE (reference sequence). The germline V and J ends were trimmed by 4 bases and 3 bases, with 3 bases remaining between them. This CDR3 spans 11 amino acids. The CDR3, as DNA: TGTGCCAGCAGCCAGACAGATACGCAGTATTTT. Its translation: CASSQTDTQYF.

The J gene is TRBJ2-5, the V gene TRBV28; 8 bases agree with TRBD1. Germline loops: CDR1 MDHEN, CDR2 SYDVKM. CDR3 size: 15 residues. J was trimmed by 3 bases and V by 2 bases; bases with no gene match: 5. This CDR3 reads CASSLVGQGEETQYF. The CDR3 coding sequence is TGTGCCAGCAGTTTAGTCGGACAGGGCGAAGAGACCCAGTACTTC.

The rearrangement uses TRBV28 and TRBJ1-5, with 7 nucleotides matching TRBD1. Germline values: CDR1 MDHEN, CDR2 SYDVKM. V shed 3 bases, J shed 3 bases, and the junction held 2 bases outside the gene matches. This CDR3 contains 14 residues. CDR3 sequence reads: CASSLTGPNQPQHF. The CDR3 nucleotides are TGTGCCAGCAGTTTGACAGGGCCCAATCAGCCCCAGCATTTT.

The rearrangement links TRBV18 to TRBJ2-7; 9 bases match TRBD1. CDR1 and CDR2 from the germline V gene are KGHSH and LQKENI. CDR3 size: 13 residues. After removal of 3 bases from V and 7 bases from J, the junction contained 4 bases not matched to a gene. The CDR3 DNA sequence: TGTGCCAGCTCACCCGGGACAGGGTCGGAGCAGTACTTC. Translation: CASSPGTGSEQYF.

For the CDR3, the DNA is TGCGCCAGCCCCTCGGCGGGAGGATCTGGGGCCAACGTCCTGACTTTC. Translating gives CASPSAGGSGANVLTF. The V gene is TRBV23-1, the J gene TRBJ2-6; 8 bases map to TRBD2. TRBV23-1 counts as an open reading frame of uncertain function. V gave up 8 bases and J gave up 1 base; unmatched junction bases: 7. There are 16 residues in the CDR3.

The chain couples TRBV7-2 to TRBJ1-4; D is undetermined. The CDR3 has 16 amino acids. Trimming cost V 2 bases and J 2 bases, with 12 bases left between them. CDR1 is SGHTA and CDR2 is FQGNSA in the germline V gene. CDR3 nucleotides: TGTGCCAGCAGCTTACTACGGGCGGGGACTAATGAAAAACTGTTTTTT. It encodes CASSLLRAGTNEKLFF.

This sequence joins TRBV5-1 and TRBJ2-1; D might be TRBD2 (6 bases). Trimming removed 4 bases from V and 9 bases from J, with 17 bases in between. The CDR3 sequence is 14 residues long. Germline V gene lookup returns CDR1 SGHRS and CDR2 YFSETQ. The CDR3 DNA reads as TGCGCCAGCAGCGTGGACTATCGTGGGGGTGAGCAGTTCTTC. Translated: CASSVDYRGGEQFF.

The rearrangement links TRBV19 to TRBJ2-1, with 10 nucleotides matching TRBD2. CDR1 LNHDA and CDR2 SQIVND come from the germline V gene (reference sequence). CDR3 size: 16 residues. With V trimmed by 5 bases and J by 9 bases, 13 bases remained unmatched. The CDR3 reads CASSRTGASGSSEQFF. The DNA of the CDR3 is TGTGCCAGTAGTCGGACTGGGGCTAGCGGGAGTAGTGAGCAGTTCTTC.

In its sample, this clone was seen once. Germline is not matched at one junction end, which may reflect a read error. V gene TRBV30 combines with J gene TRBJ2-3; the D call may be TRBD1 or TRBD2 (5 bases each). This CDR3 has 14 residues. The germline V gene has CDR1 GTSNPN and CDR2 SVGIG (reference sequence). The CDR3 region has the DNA TGTGCCTGGAGTGTAAAGGGGAGCATAGATACGCAGTATTTT. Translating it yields CAWSVKGSIDTQYF.

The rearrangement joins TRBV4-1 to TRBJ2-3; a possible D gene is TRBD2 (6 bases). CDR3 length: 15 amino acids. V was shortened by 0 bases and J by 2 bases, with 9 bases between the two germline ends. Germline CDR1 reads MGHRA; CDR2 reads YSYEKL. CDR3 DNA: TGCGCCAGCAGCCAAGAATGGCGGGACACAGATACGCAGTATTTT. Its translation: CASSQEWRDTDTQYF.

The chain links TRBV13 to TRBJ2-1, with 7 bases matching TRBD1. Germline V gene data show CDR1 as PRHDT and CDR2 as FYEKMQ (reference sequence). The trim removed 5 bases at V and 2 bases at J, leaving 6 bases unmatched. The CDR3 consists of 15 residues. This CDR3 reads CASSGGQRTYNEQFF. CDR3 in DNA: TGTGCCAGCAGCGGGGGACAGAGGACCTACAATGAGCAGTTCTTC.

This chain's CDR3 is CASSSNPTGTGTEAFF. CDR3 DNA: TGCGCCAGCAGTTCTAATCCGACAGGGACTGGCACTGAAGCTTTCTTT. This sequence joins TRBV5-1 and TRBJ1-1, with 7 bases matching TRBD1. Germline V gene data show CDR1 as SGHRS and CDR2 as YFSETQ. This CDR3 contains 16 residues. The ends lost 5 bases at V and 4 bases at J; junction bases unmatched: 14.

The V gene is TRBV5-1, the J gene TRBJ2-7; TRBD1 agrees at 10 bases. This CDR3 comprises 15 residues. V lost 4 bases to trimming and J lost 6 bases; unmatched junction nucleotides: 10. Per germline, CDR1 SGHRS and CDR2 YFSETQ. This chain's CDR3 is CASSLTGGRGSEQYF. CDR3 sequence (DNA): TGCGCCAGCAGCCTGACAGGGGGCCGGGGGAGCGAGCAGTACTTC.